One and the same sample provided the 9 T cell receptor beta chains below, sequenced in a study of graft-versus-host responses after intestinal transplantation listed by TCRdb under 2021. Receptors were amplified or captured by the immunoSEQ multiplex PCR assay. Drawn from immuneACCESS, this table holds only the in-frame rearrangements with V and J called that TCRdb kept. Clones are partly lost; checked studies trace under half to an unresolved V gene and leave the rest unexplained. This sample comprises tens of thousands of clones, 75% to 95% of them detected only once. The top ten constitute around 5.1% of the sample. Here the sequenced sample was PBMCs, taken approximately 660 days after intestinal transplant. All receptors come from a human patient who received an intestinal transplant, so some T cells may come from the graft donor.

The chain employs TRBV2 and TRBJ1-2, with D tentatively TRBD1 (6 bases). Trimming took off 4 bases at V and 8 bases at J, with 20 bases between the two ends. The CDR3 covers 15 residues. Germline CDR1 is SNHLY and CDR2 is FYNNEI. CDR3 protein: CASSALTGPGEGYTF. The CDR3 DNA reads TGTGCCAGCAGTGCTCTAACAGGCCCAGGGGAAGGCTACACCTTC. Variable domain in full (rest from reference TRBV2 and TRBJ1-2): EPEVTQTPSHQVTQMGQEVILRCVPISNHLYFYWYRQILGQKVEFLVSFYNNEISEKSEIFDDQFSVERPDGSNFTLKIRSTKLEDSAMYFCASSALTGPGEGYTFGSGTRLTVV.

The rearrangement joins TRBV20-1 to TRBJ2-7; D not certain. This CDR3 has 11 amino acids. Germline CDR1 is DFQATT and CDR2 is SNEGSKA (reference sequence). V lost 6 bases, J lost 8 bases, and 14 bases lay in between. The CDR3 reads CSAGPFDKQYF. The CDR3 DNA sequence: TGCAGTGCAGGTCCGTTCGACAAGCAGTACTTC.

The rearrangement joins TRBV6-6 to TRBJ1-5; weak D call: TRBD1 (6 bases). The CDR3 is made up of 16 amino acids. Per germline, CDR1 MNHNY and CDR2 SVGAGI (reference sequence). Deletions cut 0 bases from V and 4 bases from J, with 13 bases between. The CDR3 region is CASSYSGAAINQPQHF. As DNA, the CDR3 is TGTGCCAGCAGTTACTCGGGGGCGGCAATAAATCAGCCCCAGCATTTT.

In DNA form, the CDR3 reads TGCGCCAGCAGCTTAGACAGTACCTACGAGCAGTACTTC. Protein sequence: CASSLDSTYEQYF. This sequence joins TRBV4-1 and TRBJ2-7, with D perhaps matching TRBD1 (5 bases). V lost 5 bases to trimming and J lost 2 bases, with 10 bases between them. The germline CDR1 and CDR2 sequences are MGHRA and YSYEKL. This CDR3 has 13 residues.

V usage is TRBV4-1 and J usage is TRBJ2-7; 8 nucleotides agree with TRBD2. Germline loops: CDR1 MGHRA, CDR2 YSYEKL. The CDR3 covers 16 residues. The V gene end was trimmed by 0 bases and the J gene end by 7 bases; junction bases not matched to a gene: 11. The CDR3 nucleotides read TGCGCCAGCAGCCAAGATAATAGCGGGATGGGGGGGGAGCAGTACTTC. Protein sequence: CASSQDNSGMGGEQYF.

The V gene is TRBV30, the J gene TRBJ2-5, with 10 bases aligning to TRBD2. Germline CDR1 and CDR2: GTSNPN and SVGIG (reference sequence). The V segment lost 1 base and the J segment 5 bases; nucleotides outside the gene matches: 7. The CDR3 has 15 amino acids. CDR3 amino acids: CAWSGSSGGLETQYF. As DNA, the CDR3 is TGTGCCTGGAGTGGTTCTAGCGGGGGTCTCGAGACCCAGTACTTC. Together with reference TRBV30 and TRBJ2-5, the CDR3 gives the full variable domain: SQTIHQWPATLVQPVGSPLSLECTVEGTSNPNLYWYRQAAGRGLQLLFYSVGIGQISSEVPQNLSASRPQDRQFILSSKKLLLSDSGFYLCAWSGSSGGLETQYFGPGTRLLVL.

This chain connects TRBV2 to TRBJ1-1; a possible D gene is TRBD1 (5 bases). This CDR3 spans 13 amino acids. V was trimmed by 3 bases and J by 5 bases, leaving 10 bases between them. Per germline, CDR1 SNHLY and CDR2 FYNNEI. This CDR3 reads CASSEGRQTEAFF. As DNA, the CDR3 is TGTGCCAGCAGTGAGGGGCGACAGACTGAAGCTTTCTTT.

The rearrangement uses TRBV2 and TRBJ2-7, with no clear D. CDR3 size: 13 residues. The V end lost 4 bases, the J end lost 1 base, and 8 bases lay between the germline ends. Germline CDR1 is SNHLY and CDR2 is FYNNEI. The chain's CDR3 is CASSGIQSYEQYF. CDR3 DNA sequence: TGTGCCAGCAGTGGGATACAGTCCTACGAGCAGTACTTC.

The J gene is TRBJ2-3, the V gene TRBV27, with 9 bases fitting TRBD1. Trimming removed 7 bases from V and 4 bases from J; junction bases left unmatched: 9. The germline CDR1 and CDR2 sequences are MNHEY and SMNVEV (reference sequence). The CDR3 consists of 15 residues. CDR3 sequence (DNA): TGTGCCAGCAACCGTCCGGGACAGGGCCCAGATACGCAGTATTTT. Translation: CASNRPGQGPDTQYF.